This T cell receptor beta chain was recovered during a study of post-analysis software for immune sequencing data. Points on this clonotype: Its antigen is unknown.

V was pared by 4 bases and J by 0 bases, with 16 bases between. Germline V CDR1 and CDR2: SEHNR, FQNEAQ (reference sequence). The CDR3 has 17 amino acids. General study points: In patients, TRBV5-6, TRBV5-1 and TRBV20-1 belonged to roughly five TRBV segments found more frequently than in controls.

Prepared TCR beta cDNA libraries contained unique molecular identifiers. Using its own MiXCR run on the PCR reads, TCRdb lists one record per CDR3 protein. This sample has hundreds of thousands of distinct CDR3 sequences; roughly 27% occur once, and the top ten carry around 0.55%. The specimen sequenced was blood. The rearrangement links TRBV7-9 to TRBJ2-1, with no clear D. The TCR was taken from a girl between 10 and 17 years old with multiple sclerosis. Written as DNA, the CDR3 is TGTGCCAGCAGCTCCCCCCTGGACGGCAACTCCTACAATGAGCAGTTCTTC. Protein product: CASSSPLDGNSYNEQFF. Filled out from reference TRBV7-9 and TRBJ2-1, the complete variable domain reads DTGVSQNPRHKITKRGQNVTFRCDPISEHNRLYWYRQTLGQGPEFLTYFQNEAQLEKSRLLSDRFSAERPKGSFSTLEIQRTEQGDSAMYLCASSSPLDGNSYNEQFFGPGTRLTVL.